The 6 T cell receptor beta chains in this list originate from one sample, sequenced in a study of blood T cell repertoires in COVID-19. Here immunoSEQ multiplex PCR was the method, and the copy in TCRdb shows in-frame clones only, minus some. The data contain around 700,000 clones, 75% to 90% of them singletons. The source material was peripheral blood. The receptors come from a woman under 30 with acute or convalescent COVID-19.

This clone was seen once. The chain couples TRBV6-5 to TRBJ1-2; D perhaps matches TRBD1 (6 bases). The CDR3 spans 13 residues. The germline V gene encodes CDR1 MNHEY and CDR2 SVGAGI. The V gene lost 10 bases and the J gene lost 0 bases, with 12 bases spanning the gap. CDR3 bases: TGTGCCACCACGGACAGAACTAACTATGGCTACACCTTC. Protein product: CATTDRTNYGYTF.

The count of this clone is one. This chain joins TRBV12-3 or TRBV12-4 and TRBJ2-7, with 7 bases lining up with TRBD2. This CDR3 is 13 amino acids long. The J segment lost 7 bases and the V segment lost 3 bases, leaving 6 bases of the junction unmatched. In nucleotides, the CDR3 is TGTGCCAGCAGTTTTGCCCAGGGAGGGGAGCAGTACTTC. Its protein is CASSFAQGGEQYF.

This chain's CDR3 is CASSWGTGVYEQYF. CDR3 DNA: TGTGCCAGTAGTTGGGGGACAGGAGTTTACGAGCAGTACTTC. The V call is TRBV19, the J call TRBJ2-7; 8 nucleotides align to TRBD1. Germline CDR1 LNHDA, CDR2 SQIVND (reference sequence). The CDR3 consists of 14 residues. J gave up 4 bases and V 5 bases, and 7 bases lay outside the gene matches.

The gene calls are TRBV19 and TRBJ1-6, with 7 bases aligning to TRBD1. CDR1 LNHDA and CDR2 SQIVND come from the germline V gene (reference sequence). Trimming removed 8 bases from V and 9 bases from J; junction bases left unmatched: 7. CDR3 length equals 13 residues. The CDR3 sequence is CASRQGRSSPLHF. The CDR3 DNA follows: TGTGCCAGTCGACAGGGTCGGAGTTCACCCCTCCACTTT.

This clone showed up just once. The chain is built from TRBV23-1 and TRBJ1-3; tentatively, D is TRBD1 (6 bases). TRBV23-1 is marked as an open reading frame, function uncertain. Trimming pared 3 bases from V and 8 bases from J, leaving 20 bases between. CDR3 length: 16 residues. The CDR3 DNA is TGCGCCAGCAGTCACCCGAGGGAGGGGGTAGGATACACCATATATTTT. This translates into CASSHPREGVGYTIYF.

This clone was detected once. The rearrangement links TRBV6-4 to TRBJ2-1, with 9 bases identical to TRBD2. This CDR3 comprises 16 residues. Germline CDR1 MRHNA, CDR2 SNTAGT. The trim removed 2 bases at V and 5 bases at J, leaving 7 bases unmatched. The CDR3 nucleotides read TGTGCCAGCAGTGACGCGGGGGGGACTCCTCACAATGAGCAGTTCTTC. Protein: CASSDAGGTPHNEQFF.